This is a list of T cell receptor beta chains from one sample in a study of T-cell reconstitution after alpha-beta-depleted transplantation in children. TCRdb independently ran MiXCR on the PCR reads; one entry per CDR3 protein. The sample records some 300,000 distinct CDR3 sequences, about a tenth being singletons. This material consisted of PBMCs from the stem cell graft donor, taken from the stem cell graft. The receptors were sampled from a human donor who donated a stem cell graft to a child with acute lymphoblastic leukemia. The CDR3 runs from the conserved cysteine through the conserved F or W. The D gene is left open where the match is weak. The size of a clone is reported for some rows only, either as once, few or many, or as a class for expanded clones.

abundance	v_gene	j_gene	d_gene	CDR3nt	CDR3aa
many	TRBV20-1	TRBJ2-3	TRBD2	TGCAGTGCTAGAGATGAGGGACTAGCGGGCACAGATACGCAGTATTTT	CSARDEGLAGTDTQYF
.	TRBV6-2/TRBV6-3	TRBJ1-5	.	TGTGCCAGCAGCCCGGGGGCTAGGGATCAGCCCCAGCATTTT	CASSPGARDQPQHF
.	TRBV5-1	TRBJ2-3	.	TGCGCCAGCAGCTTGGATCACTCTTCCACAGATACGCAGTATTTT	CASSLDHSSTDTQYF
many	TRBV6-5	TRBJ1-1	.	TGTGCCAGCACCAAGCCGGGGCTGAACACTGAAGCTTTCTTT	CASTKPGLNTEAFF
.	TRBV5-1	TRBJ2-1	.	TGCGCCAGCAGCGTACTAGCCGCCAGCTCCTACAATGAGCAGTTCTTC	CASSVLAASSYNEQFF
few	TRBV28	TRBJ2-1	.	TGTGCCAGCAGTTTGGGGGTACCCTACAATGAGCAGTTCTTC	CASSLGVPYNEQFF
few	TRBV3-1	TRBJ2-2	TRBD1	TGTGCCAGCAGCTGGGACAGGGGCTCCGGGGAGCTGTTTTTT	CASSWDRGSGELFF
.	TRBV12-3/TRBV12-4	TRBJ1-2	.	TGTGCCAGCACCCTTAACAGGGACGGCTACACCTTC	CASTLNRDGYTF
many	TRBV4-1	TRBJ2-5	.	TGCGCCAGCAGGCCCCAAGAGCGGGCCCAAGAGACCCAGTACTTC	CASRPQERAQETQYF
few	TRBV27	TRBJ1-2	TRBD1	TGTGCCAGCAGCCCAATACAGGGGATCAACTATGGCTACACCTTC	CASSPIQGINYGYTF
many	TRBV6-5	TRBJ2-3	.	TGTGCCAGCAGTTACTCTCGGTGGCCAGATACGCAGTATTTT	CASSYSRWPDTQYF
many	TRBV3-1	TRBJ2-1	TRBD2	TGTGCCAGCAGCCGGGGCCTAGCGGCCTACAATGAGCAGTTCTTC	CASSRGLAAYNEQFF
.	TRBV5-1	TRBJ2-5	TRBD2	TGCGCCAGCAGCTTGGAAACGGGGGGACCTGGGCCCCAGTACTTC	CASSLETGGPGPQYF
many	TRBV6-2/TRBV6-3	TRBJ2-7	TRBD1	TGTGCCTCCCGGGCGGACAGGGGTCGCTACGAGCAGTACTTC	CASRADRGRYEQYF
few	TRBV10-3	TRBJ2-3	.	TGTGCCATTCTCGGGAACAGAGATACGCAGTATTTT	CAILGNRDTQYF
few	TRBV6-1	TRBJ1-1	TRBD1	TGTGCCAGCAGTGACCCCCCAGGGGGTAACACTGAAGCTTTCTTT	CASSDPPGGNTEAFF
few	TRBV10-3	TRBJ2-1	TRBD1	TGTGCCATCAGCGACAGGGGGGAGTACAATGAGCAGTTCTTC	CAISDRGEYNEQFF
many	TRBV9	TRBJ1-4	.	TGTGCCAGCAGCGTAGGGCCTAATGAAAAACTGTTTTTT	CASSVGPNEKLFF
few	TRBV10-3	TRBJ2-7	TRBD2	TGTGCCATCAGGACTAGCGGGAGGGCCTACGAGCAGTACTTC	CAIRTSGRAYEQYF
many	TRBV28	TRBJ2-4	.	TGTGCCAGCAGTTTATATAAGCGGCACATTCAGTACTTC	CASSLYKRHIQYF
.	TRBV18	TRBJ1-1	.	TGTGCCAGCTCACCACCTACCAGGGGAGTGGAACCGAACACTGAAGCTTTCTTT	CASSPPTRGVEPNTEAFF
few	TRBV7-2	TRBJ1-1	.	TGTGCCAGCAGCTTTCCGGGACGGGCCCTCACTGAAGCTTTCTTT	CASSFPGRALTEAFF
.	TRBV12-3/TRBV12-4	TRBJ1-1	.	TGTGCCAGCAGTTTGACGAAGAACACTGAAGCTTTCTTT	CASSLTKNTEAFF
.	TRBV7-2	TRBJ2-1	.	TGTGCCAGCAGCTTGAACAGGGATTATGAGCAGTTCTTC	CASSLNRDYEQFF
.	TRBV12-3/TRBV12-4	TRBJ2-3	.	TGTGCCAGCAGGCATGAGGCGAGCACAGATACGCAGTATTTT	CASRHEASTDTQYF
.	TRBV5-1	TRBJ2-7	TRBD1	TGCGCCAGGACATACAGGGGGCGCGAAGGTTCCTACGAGCAGTACTTC	CARTYRGREGSYEQYF
many	TRBV29-1	TRBJ1-2	.	TGCAGCGTTGAACGTGGGGCTAACTATGGCTACACCTTC	CSVERGANYGYTF
few	TRBV5-6	TRBJ2-1	.	TGTGCCAGCACCTCGGACCCGACTAGCTCCTACAATGAGCAGTTCTTC	CASTSDPTSSYNEQFF
.	TRBV28	TRBJ2-2	.	TGTGCCAGCGCCCTCGGGGTTCTAGCGAACACCGGGGAGCTGTTTTTT	CASALGVLANTGELFF
.	TRBV18	TRBJ2-2	.	TGTGCCAGCTCAAAAGGGACTGAGAACACCGGGGAGCTGTTTTTT	CASSKGTENTGELFF
.	TRBV15	TRBJ2-7	.	TGTGCCACCAGCAGACAGGGAGGAAGCGAGCAGTACTTC	CATSRQGGSEQYF
many	TRBV12-3/TRBV12-4	TRBJ2-1	.	TGTGCCAGCAGAGACCAATCGAGGGGATTACCCTACAATGAGCAGTTCTTC	CASRDQSRGLPYNEQFF
few	TRBV10-3	TRBJ1-6	TRBD1	TGTGCCATCAGTGACGGGACAGGAGGGTATTCACCCCTCCACTTT	CAISDGTGGYSPLHF
many	TRBV20-1	TRBJ2-3	.	TGCAGTGCGCCGGGAAACACAGATACGCAGTATTTT	CSAPGNTDTQYF
few	TRBV15	TRBJ2-5	.	TGTGCCACCAGCAGTGGAACAGGCCCCACGAACTTC	CATSSGTGPTNF
few	TRBV19	TRBJ2-7	.	TGTGCCAGTGGCTTTACTGGCTCCGAGCAGTACTTC	CASGFTGSEQYF
.	TRBV2	TRBJ2-6	.	TGTGCCAGCAGTGAAGGCTTAACCTCTGGGGCCAACGTCCTGACTTTC	CASSEGLTSGANVLTF
once	TRBV4-3	TRBJ2-3	.	TGCGCCAGCAGCCAAGCCCGGAGCGGCCTAGATACGCAGTATTTT	CASSQARSGLDTQYF
.	TRBV19	TRBJ2-7	.	TGTGCCAGTAGTGCCGGACCAACCGGCGAGCAGTACTTC	CASSAGPTGEQYF
.	TRBV13	TRBJ2-1	.	TGTGCCAGCAGCTTAGTCCTCGGGGGGCCTTACAATGAGCAGTTCTTC	CASSLVLGGPYNEQFF
.	TRBV5-1	TRBJ2-7	.	TGCGCCAGCAGCCAAGGTGTGGACGACTCCTACGAGCAGTACTTC	CASSQGVDDSYEQYF
few	TRBV20-1	TRBJ2-5	.	TGCAGTGCTCTCCTTTTAGGGACCCAGTACTTC	CSALLLGTQYF
few	TRBV7-9	TRBJ2-3	.	TGTGCCAGCGCCGCAGGGTTTAGCACAGATACGCAGTATTTT	CASAAGFSTDTQYF
many	TRBV7-2	TRBJ2-2	.	TGTGCCAGCAGCCCCGGACTTGAGTACGGGGAGCTGTTTTTT	CASSPGLEYGELFF
many	TRBV12-3/TRBV12-4	TRBJ1-4	.	TGTGCCAGCAGTTTAGGTCCGGGAAGAAAACTGTTTTTT	CASSLGPGRKLFF
few	TRBV7-2	TRBJ1-1	.	TGTGCCAGCAGCTTCAGGGAATGGGCCATGAACACTGAAGCTTTCTTT	CASSFREWAMNTEAFF
.	TRBV7-3	TRBJ2-7	TRBD2	TGTGCCAGCAGCTTAAACCTCGAGCTAGCGGGAGGGCCTTGGACTCGCAGCTCCTACGAGCAGTACTTC	CASSLNLELAGGPWTRSSYEQYF